This T cell receptor (beta chain) came from a study of blood T cell repertoires in COVID-19. Study-level information: The United States, Italy and Spain were the sources of the acute and convalescent COVID-19 samples. Sources were T cells, B-cell-depleted T cells, or PBMCs; the material itself was cDNA or gDNA.

In the original workflow: Amplification of reference gene primers provided the estimated nucleated cell counts. Clones were sequenced by immunoSEQ multiplex PCR, and TCRdb holds only the in-frame ones, with some missing. That table supplies the V and J calls and clone size; D and trimming were determined from the DNA. The repertoire holds 250,000 to 400,000 clones, with 85% to 90% as singletons. A Seattle source enrolled patients during active infection and followed them longitudinally. This clone was detected once. The sequenced sample consisted of peripheral blood. This TCR was sampled from a young woman with COVID-19, enrolled during active disease.

CDR3 nucleotide sequence: TGTGCCAGCAGCTTAACTAGCGGATACACCGGGGAGCTGTTTTTT. This sequence encodes CASSLTSGYTGELFF. The chain recombines TRBV11-2 with TRBJ2-2; 8 bases are a match to TRBD2. This CDR3 is built from 15 residues. CDR1 is SGHAT, CDR2 FQNNGV, per germline. V lost 2 bases and J lost 3; bases outside the gene matches: 2. Looking up the rest from reference TRBV11-2 and TRBJ2-2 gives the full variable domain: EAGVAQSPRYKIIEKRQSVAFWCNPISGHATLYWYQQILGQGPKLLIQFQNNGVVDDSQLPKDRFSAERLKGVDSTLKIQPAKLEDSAVYLCASSLTSGYTGELFFGEGSRLTVL.